The 28 T cell receptor beta chains in this list originate from one sample, sequenced in a study of naive and memory T cell subsets. Both TRBC1 and TRBC2 were covered by a beta constant-region primer of two equimolar oligonucleotides. MiXCR, run by TCRdb on the UMI-ligation and nested PCR reads, gives a single entry per CDR3 protein. The sample lists 75,000 to 85,000 distinct CDR3 sequences; 13% were seen once. The material sequenced was central memory CD4+ T cells from blood. Receptors were obtained from a human donor in good health.

Comment on this clonotype: This may arise from a read error, as a much more abundant clone is one base away. The V and J genes are TRBV7-9 and TRBJ1-1, with D possibly matching TRBD1 (5 bases). This CDR3 has 12 residues. Germline V gene lookup returns CDR1 SEHNR and CDR2 FQNEAQ (reference sequence). Deletions cut 3 bases from V and 10 bases from J, with 12 bases between. The DNA of the CDR3 is TGTGCCAGCAGCTTTCCGGGCGGGGGAGCTTTCTTT. Protein product: CASSFPGGGAFF.

This clonotype appeared a few times. The rearrangement joins TRBV6-6 to TRBJ2-1; 7 bases match TRBD2. V lost 0 bases to trimming and J lost 9 bases; unmatched junction nucleotides: 11. Germline CDR1 and CDR2: MNHNY and SVGAGI (reference sequence). The CDR3 runs to 16 residues. The CDR3 nucleotides read TGTGCCAGCAGTTACTCAGGGACTACCCCCAGGAGTGAGCAGTTCTTC. It translates to CASSYSGTTPRSEQFF.

The chain recombines TRBV6-2 or TRBV6-3 with TRBJ2-2; D perhaps matches TRBD2 (5 bases). This CDR3 is 13 amino acids long. The V gene's germline CDR1 is MNHEY and CDR2 SVGEGT. The V and J ends lost 6 bases and 0 bases respectively, with 5 bases between them. This CDR3 is CASRDSNTGELFF. DNA for the CDR3: TGTGCCAGCAGGGACTCGAACACCGGGGAGCTGTTTTTT.

Ten or more counts support this clonotype. V and J are TRBV2 and TRBJ2-3, with D perhaps TRBD2 (5 bases). Looked up from germline, CDR1 is SNHLY and CDR2 is FYNNEI. Trimming stripped 0 bases from V and 2 bases from J, with 6 bases between. There are 14 residues in the CDR3. CDR3 in amino acids: CASSEARVTDTQYF. For the CDR3, the DNA is TGTGCCAGCAGTGAAGCGCGGGTCACAGATACGCAGTATTTT.

This clonotype appeared a few times. V is TRBV9 and J is TRBJ2-1, with 9 positions matching TRBD1. CDR1 SGDLS and CDR2 YYNGEE come from the germline V gene. V shed 0 bases and J 7 bases; nucleotides not matched to a gene: 8. This CDR3 contains 16 residues. Here the CDR3 DNA reads TGTGCCAGCAGCGTAGATGTACAGGGGGCTAGAAATGAGCAGTTCTTC. Translation: CASSVDVQGARNEQFF. The full variable domain, in which reference TRBV9 and TRBJ2-1 provide the parts outside the CDR3, is DSGVTQTPKHLITATGQRVTLRCSPRSGDLSVYWYQQSLDQGLQFLIQYYNGEERAKGNILERFSAQQFPDLHSELNLSSLELGDSALYFCASSVDVQGARNEQFFGPGTRLTVL.

The chain carries TRBV29-1 and TRBJ2-1; possibly TRBD2 for D (5 bases). CDR1 and CDR2 from the germline V gene are SQVTM and ANQGSEA. The length of the CDR3 is 14 residues. V was pared by 5 bases and J by 0 bases, with 11 bases between. This chain's CDR3 is CSVMAGSSYNEQFF. In nucleotides, the CDR3 is TGCAGCGTTATGGCGGGCAGCTCCTACAATGAGCAGTTCTTC.

A few counts support this clonotype. This may come from a read error, since a much larger clone is one base off. The chain has TRBV28 and TRBJ2-7, with 8 bases matching TRBD1. After removal of 5 bases from V and 0 bases from J, the junction contained 3 bases not matched to a gene. The CDR3 length is 14 residues. Germline-derived CDR1 and CDR2 are MDHEN and SYDVKM. CDR3 DNA sequence: TGTGCCAGCAGTCGGACAGGGAGCTCCTACGAGCAGTACTTC. As protein: CASSRTGSSYEQYF.

CDR3 sequence (DNA): TGTGCCAGCAGTTTAGTTAACTATGGCGGCTCGAACACCGGGGAGCTGTTTTTT. It yields the protein CASSLVNYGGSNTGELFF. The genes are TRBV12-3 or TRBV12-4 and TRBJ2-2, with D unresolved. This CDR3 region has 18 residues. V gave up 1 base and J gave up 0 bases, with 15 bases separating them.

There are a few counts of this clonotype. V and J are TRBV2 and TRBJ2-7; D is uncertain. V gave up 3 bases and J gave up 2 bases, with 2 bases separating them. This CDR3 contains 11 residues. The V gene's germline CDR1 is SNHLY and CDR2 FYNNEI. CDR3 in amino acids: CASSEAYEQYF. In DNA form, the CDR3 reads TGTGCCAGCAGTGAGGCCTACGAGCAGTACTTC. Together with reference TRBV2 and TRBJ2-7, the CDR3 gives the full variable domain: EPEVTQTPSHQVTQMGQEVILRCVPISNHLYFYWYRQILGQKVEFLVSFYNNEISEKSEIFDDQFSVERPDGSNFTLKIRSTKLEDSAMYFCASSEAYEQYFGPGTRLTVT.

This clonotype was detected many times. This chain joins TRBV20-1 and TRBJ2-1; tentatively, D is TRBD2 (6 bases). Trimming left V 1 base short and J 7 bases short, with 14 bases between. CDR1 is DFQATT and CDR2 is SNEGSKA in the germline V gene (reference sequence). The CDR3 contains 14 residues. CDR3 nucleotides: TGCAGTGCTAGAGTCGGGAGTACGGGGAATGAGCAGTTCTTC. Protein sequence: CSARVGSTGNEQFF.

This clonotype has at least ten counts. The V call is TRBV12-3 or TRBV12-4, the J call TRBJ1-2, with TRBD1 matching 8 bases. The CDR3 extends over 15 amino acids. Trimming took 3 bases from V and 4 from J; bases not matched to a gene: 7. In nucleotides, the CDR3 is TGTGCCAGCAGTTTCGGACAGGGTCAGGGCTATGGCTACACCTTC. Protein sequence: CASSFGQGQGYGYTF.

The rearrangement links TRBV2 to TRBJ2-1; D might be TRBD1 (5 bases). Germline-derived CDR1 and CDR2 are SNHLY and FYNNEI. This CDR3 spans 15 amino acids. Between the trimmed V and J ends, which lost 0 bases and 13 bases, there was a span of 19 bases. Here the CDR3 DNA reads TGTGCCAGCAGTGAAGCGAACCGAGACAGCGCAAAACAGTTCTTC. It yields the protein CASSEANRDSAKQFF.

V gene TRBV11-2 combines with J gene TRBJ1-3; D is undetermined. The V end was cut by 5 bases, the J end by 1 base, with 6 bases between. CDR1 is SGHAT, CDR2 FQNNGV, per germline. This CDR3 region has 13 residues. The CDR3: CASSPLSGNTIYF. The CDR3 nucleotides read TGTGCCAGCAGCCCACTTTCTGGAAACACCATATATTTT. Supplemented by reference TRBV11-2 and TRBJ1-3, the full variable domain reads EAGVAQSPRYKIIEKRQSVAFWCNPISGHATLYWYQQILGQGPKLLIQFQNNGVVDDSQLPKDRFSAERLKGVDSTLKIQPAKLEDSAVYLCASSPLSGNTIYFGEGSWLTVV.

The chain has TRBV6-1 and TRBJ1-4; TRBD1 matches at 7 bases. The CDR3 sequence is 15 residues long. Germline V gives CDR1 MNHNS, CDR2 SASEGT. Trimming at V came to 0 bases and at J to 7 bases, leaving 5 bases not matched to a gene. The CDR3 loop reads CASSEARGGVEKLFF. DNA of the CDR3: TGTGCCAGCAGTGAAGCGCGAGGGGGCGTTGAAAAACTGTTTTTT.

This clonotype turned up a few times. The rearrangement joins TRBV20-1 to TRBJ2-1, with 7 bases identical to TRBD2. CDR3 length equals 14 residues. V lost 1 base, J lost 6 bases, and 6 bases stayed unmatched. CDR1 and CDR2 from the germline V gene are DFQATT and SNEGSKA (reference sequence). The CDR3 coding sequence is TGCAGTGCTAGAGCGGGGGGATCTTCCAATGAGCAGTTCTTC. Translated: CSARAGGSSNEQFF.

This clonotype showed up just a few times. The genes are TRBV29-1 and TRBJ2-1, with D possibly being TRBD1 (6 bases). Trimming pared 3 bases from V and 7 bases from J, leaving 10 bases between. The CDR3 loop spans 12 amino acids. Germline CDR1 is SQVTM and CDR2 is ANQGSEA. The CDR3 here is CSVDSQGNEQFF. CDR3 nucleotide sequence: TGCAGCGTTGATAGCCAGGGGAATGAGCAGTTCTTC.

This clonotype was found a few times. Here the CDR3 DNA reads TGTGCCTGGAGTGGAGGGTATAGCAATCAGCCCCAGCATTTT. It translates to CAWSGGYSNQPQHF. This rearrangement joins TRBV30 to TRBJ1-5; D is undetermined. Per the germline V gene, CDR1 is GTSNPN and CDR2 is SVGIG (reference sequence). Trimming took off 1 base at V and 0 bases at J, with 7 bases between the two ends. This CDR3 is built from 14 residues.

The chain carries TRBV4-3 and TRBJ2-1; TRBD2 might be the D (6 bases). This CDR3 has 14 residues. V lost 6 bases, J lost 6 bases, and 15 bases lay in between. CDR1 is LGHNA and CDR2 is YSLEER in the germline V gene. CDR3 sequence: CASRPAAGSNEQFF. Here the CDR3 DNA reads TGCGCCAGCAGACCCGCGGCCGGGAGCAATGAGCAGTTCTTC.

This clonotype was seen only a few times. The rearrangement links TRBV2 to TRBJ1-2; D might be TRBD1 (6 bases). The CDR3 runs 17 residues. From germline, CDR1 is SNHLY and CDR2 FYNNEI. V was trimmed by 0 bases and J by 4 bases, leaving 18 bases between them. The CDR3 region has the DNA TGTGCCAGCAGTGAAGCCTCCGGACAGCGGCTGCTCTATGGCTACACCTTC. Translated, it gives CASSEASGQRLLYGYTF. Filled out from reference TRBV2 and TRBJ1-2, the complete variable domain reads EPEVTQTPSHQVTQMGQEVILRCVPISNHLYFYWYRQILGQKVEFLVSFYNNEISEKSEIFDDQFSVERPDGSNFTLKIRSTKLEDSAMYFCASSEASGQRLLYGYTFGSGTRLTVV.

This clonotype was counted only a few times. The chain is built from TRBV4-1 and TRBJ1-2; D unclear. V was trimmed by 0 bases and J by 4 bases, leaving 18 bases between them. In germline, CDR1 is MGHRA, CDR2 YSYEKL. CDR3 length equals 17 residues. CDR3 in DNA: TGCGCCAGCAGCCAAGACGGGCTTTTAAGGGCCCTCTATGGCTACACCTTC. Translating it yields CASSQDGLLRALYGYTF.

This chain joins TRBV6-5 and TRBJ1-6; possibly TRBD1 for D (6 bases). Germline values: CDR1 MNHEY, CDR2 SVGAGI. The CDR3 runs to 15 residues. V was clipped by 6 bases and J by 8 bases, with 17 bases between them. The CDR3 region is CASSPRGGRDSPLHF. DNA of the CDR3: TGTGCCAGCAGCCCACGGGGGGGGCGGGATTCACCCCTCCACTTT.

This clonotype was detected only a few times. The rearrangement links TRBV6-1 to TRBJ1-1, with D uncertain. CDR3 size: 14 residues. Trimming took off 7 bases at V and 5 bases at J, with 17 bases between the two ends. The germline V gene encodes CDR1 MNHNS and CDR2 SASEGT. This CDR3 is CASTILSTATEAFF. CDR3 bases: TGTGCCAGCACTATTCTCAGTACAGCGACTGAAGCTTTCTTT.

This clonotype was seen repeatedly, ten times or more. The rearrangement joins TRBV10-2 to TRBJ2-2, with TRBD1 identical over 8 bases. The junction had 9 bases not matched to a gene; V was cut back by 9 bases and J by 0 bases. CDR1 and CDR2 from the germline V gene are WSHSY and SAAADI. This CDR3 region has 16 residues. The CDR3: CASHGTGGTNTGELFF. Written as DNA, the CDR3 is TGCGCCAGTCACGGGACAGGCGGAACGAACACCGGGGAGCTGTTTTTT.

The genes are TRBV29-1 and TRBJ2-2, with no clear D. The CDR3 has 12 residues. Trimming took off 7 bases at V and 1 base at J, with 7 bases between the two ends. The V gene's germline CDR1 is SQVTM and CDR2 ANQGSEA. Written as DNA, the CDR3 is TGCAGCGCCGAGGAGAACACCGGGGAGCTGTTTTTT. This gives the protein CSAEENTGELFF.

This chain connects TRBV4-1 to TRBJ2-3; no reliable D call. The CDR3 runs 15 residues. V gave up 4 bases and J gave up 6 bases, with 17 bases separating them. The germline CDR1 and CDR2 sequences are MGHRA and YSYEKL. The CDR3 coding sequence is TGCGCCAGCAGCCTACTGAGGACGGCGCGGGATACGCAGTATTTT. This codes for CASSLLRTARDTQYF.

This chain joins TRBV10-3 and TRBJ2-3; D may be TRBD2 (6 bases). Trimming stripped 7 bases from V and 2 bases from J, with 13 bases between. Germline V gene sequence: CDR1 ENHRY, CDR2 SYGVKD. The CDR3 has 14 amino acids. CDR3 sequence: CAITVGGNTDTQYF. CDR3 DNA sequence: TGTGCCATCACGGTGGGAGGCAACACAGATACGCAGTATTTT.

This chain connects TRBV29-1 to TRBJ1-1; no firm D call. Deletions cut 7 bases from V and 1 base from J, with 16 bases between. The length of the CDR3 is 14 residues. Germline V gene sequence: CDR1 SQVTM, CDR2 ANQGSEA. For the CDR3, the DNA is TGCAGCGGGAGAACGGGCTGGGCGAACACTGAAGCTTTCTTT. It specifies CSGRTGWANTEAFF.

This clonotype has only a few counts. The chain recombines TRBV24-1 with TRBJ1-1; a weak D match, TRBD1 (5 bases). V lost 3 bases and J 5 bases, leaving 27 bases between the germline ends. The length of the CDR3 is 19 residues. From germline, CDR1 is KGHDR and CDR2 SFDVKD. The CDR3 reads CATSDTARFKGETWTEAFF. CDR3 coding DNA: TGTGCCACCAGTGATACCGCCCGATTTAAAGGGGAGACCTGGACTGAAGCTTTCTTT.